The entry that follows covers one T cell receptor beta chain sequence. Its antigen remains unidentified. V trimming: 0 bases; J trimming: 6 bases; junction bases outside the gene matches: 17. This CDR3 has 19 amino acids. Germline CDR1 is SGDLS and CDR2 is YYNGEE. The PCR used 60 Vbeta and 13 Jbeta primers. TCRdb keeps only in-frame clones here, not all; method: immunoSEQ multiplex PCR. The sample lists 65,000 to 75,000 clones; 70% to 80% were seen once. At collection, donors were nominally healthy, but unrecorded immune exposures were probable. This entry belongs to a study of cytomegalovirus exposure and HLA in healthy donors. Overall study context: There were under 140 million unique TCR beta sequences, drawn from 200 million or so T cells, in an earlier analysis.

Study-level results: Later, an analysis showed that TCR beta chains associated with HLA were more clonally expanded than others that were equally common. In a later analysis, across HLA loci, associated TCR counts were highest for DRB1, lowest for HLA-C.

The V call is TRBV9, the J call TRBJ2-7, with 11 bases fitting TRBD2. The source material was PBMCs. The clonotype was recovered from a man between 50 and 59 years old in good health and CMV-seronegative. The CDR3 coding sequence is TGTGCCAGCAGCGTAGTCTTCTGGATCCCTAGCGGGAGGTTCTGCGAGCAGTACTTC. It encodes CASSVVFWIPSGRFCEQYF.